This T cell receptor (beta chain) is from a study of cytomegalovirus exposure and HLA in healthy donors. Findings and limits, study-wide: Reportedly, a later analysis found an Asian-associated ancestry cluster had fewer N-insertions than the approximately 700-donor mean. A missense DCLRE1C variant was associated with V- and J-gene trimming of TCR beta chains in a later analysis, and an independent cohort replicated the association.

The V end was cut by 3 bases, the J end by 0 bases, with 6 bases between. Looked up from germline, CDR1 is MNHEY and CDR2 is SVGAGI. The CDR3 has 13 amino acids. Details on this clone: What it recognizes is unknown.

Both 60 Vbeta primers and 13 Jbeta primers went into the PCR. The protocol was immunoSEQ multiplex PCR, while the TCRdb copy is restricted to in-frame clones and leaves out a portion. The sample consists of approximately 190,000 clones, more than 75% of them appearing once. The origin of this receptor is a woman aged 18 to 35 in good health and CMV-seronegative. The J gene is TRBJ2-7, the V gene TRBV6-5; a possible D gene is TRBD2 (5 bases). Sequencing was done on a sample of PBMCs. The CDR3 DNA follows: TGTGCCAGCAGTTATGGACTCTCCTACGAGCAGTACTTC. This codes for CASSYGLSYEQYF.